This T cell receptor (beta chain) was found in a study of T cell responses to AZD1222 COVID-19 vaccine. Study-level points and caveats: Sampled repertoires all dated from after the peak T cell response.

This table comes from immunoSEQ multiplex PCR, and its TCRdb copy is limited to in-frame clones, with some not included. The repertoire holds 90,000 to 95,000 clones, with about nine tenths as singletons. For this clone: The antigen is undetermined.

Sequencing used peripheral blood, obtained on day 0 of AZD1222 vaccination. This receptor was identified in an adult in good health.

The chain's CDR3 is CASSNSANTEAFF. CDR3 sequence (DNA): TGTGCCAGTAGTAACAGCGCGAACACTGAAGCTTTCTTT. This chain connects TRBV19 to TRBJ1-1; D gene unclear. V lost 4 bases, J lost 1 base, and 7 bases lay in between. The CDR3 spans 13 residues. Germline V CDR1 and CDR2: LNHDA, SQIVND (reference sequence). The full variable domain, in which reference TRBV19 and TRBJ1-1 provide the parts outside the CDR3, is DGGITQSPKYLFRKEGQNVTLSCEQNLNHDAMYWYRQDPGQGLRLIYYSQIVNDFQKGDIAEGYSVSREKKESFPLTVTSAQKNPTAFYLCASSNSANTEAFFGQGTRLTVV.